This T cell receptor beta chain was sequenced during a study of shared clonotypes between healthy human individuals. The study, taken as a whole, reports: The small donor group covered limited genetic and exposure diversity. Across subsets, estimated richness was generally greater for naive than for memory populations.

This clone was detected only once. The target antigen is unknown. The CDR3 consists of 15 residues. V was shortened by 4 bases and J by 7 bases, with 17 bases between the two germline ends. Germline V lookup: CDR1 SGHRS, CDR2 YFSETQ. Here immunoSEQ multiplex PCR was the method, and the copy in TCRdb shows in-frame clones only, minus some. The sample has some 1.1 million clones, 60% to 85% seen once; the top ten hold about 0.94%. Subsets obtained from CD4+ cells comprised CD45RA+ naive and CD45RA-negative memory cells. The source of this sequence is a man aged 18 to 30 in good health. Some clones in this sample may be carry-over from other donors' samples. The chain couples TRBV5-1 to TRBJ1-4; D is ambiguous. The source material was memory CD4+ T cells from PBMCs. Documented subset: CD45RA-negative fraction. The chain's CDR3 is CASSPRVLDGEKLFF. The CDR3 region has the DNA TGCGCCAGCAGCCCCCGCGTCCTGGACGGTGAAAAACTGTTTTTT.